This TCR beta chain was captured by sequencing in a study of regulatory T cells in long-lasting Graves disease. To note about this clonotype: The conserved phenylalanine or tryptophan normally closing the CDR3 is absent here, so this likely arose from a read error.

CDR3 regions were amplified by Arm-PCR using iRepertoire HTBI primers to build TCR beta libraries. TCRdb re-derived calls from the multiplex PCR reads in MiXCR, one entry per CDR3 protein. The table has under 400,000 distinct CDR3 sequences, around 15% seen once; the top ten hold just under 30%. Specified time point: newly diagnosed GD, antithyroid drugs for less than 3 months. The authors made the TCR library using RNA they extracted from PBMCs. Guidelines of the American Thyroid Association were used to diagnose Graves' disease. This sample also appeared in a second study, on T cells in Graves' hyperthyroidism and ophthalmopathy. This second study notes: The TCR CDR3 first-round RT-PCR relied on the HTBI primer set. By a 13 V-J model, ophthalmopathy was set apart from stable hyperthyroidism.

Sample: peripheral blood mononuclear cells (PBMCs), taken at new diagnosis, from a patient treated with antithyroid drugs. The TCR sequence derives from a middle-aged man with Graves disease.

CDR3 amino acids: CARSPDGGYQPQHS. CDR3 nucleotides: TGTGCCCGCTCTCCGGACGGAGGTTATCAGCCCCAGCATTCT. The V gene is TRBV18, the J gene TRBJ1-5; unclear D gene. Germline V gives CDR1 KGHSH, CDR2 LQKENI. The CDR3 is made up of 14 amino acids.